A single sample gave rise to the 27 T cell receptor beta chains below, sequenced in a study of blood T cell repertoires in COVID-19. Generated by immunoSEQ multiplex PCR, the TCRdb table keeps only in-frame clones and is missing some. The sample holds about 340,000 clones, 65% to 90% seen once. Sample: PBMCs or T cells enriched from blood (not recorded which). These receptors were collected from a woman aged 40 to 50 with acute COVID-19.

The V and J genes are TRBV10-3 and TRBJ2-2; D possibly corresponds to TRBD2 (6 bases). From germline, CDR1 is ENHRY and CDR2 SYGVKD. The V end was cut by 2 bases, the J end by 6 bases, with 16 bases between. The CDR3 loop spans 16 amino acids. The CDR3 is CAISETGGIIPGELFF. CDR3 DNA: TGTGCCATCAGTGAGACCGGCGGGATAATCCCCGGGGAGCTGTTTTTT.

The genes are TRBV7-2 and TRBJ2-1; D gene unclear. The CDR3 is 13 amino acids. V was pared by 8 bases and J by 0 bases, with 8 bases between. Germline CDR1 SGHTA, CDR2 FQGNSA. The CDR3 coding sequence is TGTGCCAGCGCTCTCAGCTCCTACAATGAGCAGTTCTTC. Its protein product is CASALSSYNEQFF.

The CDR3 spells CASSHRTGDHGYTF. The CDR3 DNA reads TGTGCCAGCAGCCATCGGACAGGGGACCATGGCTACACCTTC. The gene calls are TRBV3-1 (or the pseudogene TRBV3-2) and TRBJ1-2; the match to TRBD1 covers 9 bases. The CDR3 covers 14 residues. Losses at the gene ends were 3 bases for V and 6 bases for J; bases not matched to a gene: 5. Germline CDR1 reads LGHDT; CDR2 reads YNNKEL (reference sequence).

This clone appeared a few times. V is TRBV6-4 and J is TRBJ2-1, with D possibly TRBD2 on 6 matching bases. The germline V gene encodes CDR1 MRHNA and CDR2 SNTAGT. V lost 2 bases to trimming and J lost 8 bases, with 16 bases between them. The CDR3 is made up of 15 amino acids. The CDR3: CASSDGVTRLDEQFF. The CDR3 DNA reads TGTGCCAGCAGTGACGGGGTGACTAGGCTTGATGAGCAGTTCTTC.

The chain combines TRBV28 with TRBJ1-6; 9 nucleotides line up with TRBD1. Germline V gene data show CDR1 as MDHEN and CDR2 as SYDVKM. V was clipped by 5 bases and J by 9 bases; unmatched bases: 8. The CDR3 contains 15 residues. CDR3 nucleotides: TGTGCCAGCAGTGCCGGGACAGGGTATTTTTCACCCCTCCACTTT. Residues: CASSAGTGYFSPLHF.

V is TRBV7-8 and J is TRBJ2-2, with 7 bases identical to TRBD2. Trimming at V came to 1 base and at J to 6 bases, leaving 14 bases not matched to a gene. CDR1 is SGHVS and CDR2 is FQNEAQ in the germline V gene. The CDR3 has 18 amino acids. CDR3 in amino acids: CASSLVISGRGSAGELFF. CDR3 DNA sequence: TGTGCCAGCAGCTTAGTGATCTCGGGGAGGGGATCGGCCGGGGAGCTGTTTTTT.

V gene TRBV4-1 combines with J gene TRBJ2-7, with D possibly matching TRBD1 (6 bases). Trimming took off 6 bases at V and 4 bases at J, with 22 bases between the two ends. CDR3 length equals 16 residues. Germline values: CDR1 MGHRA, CDR2 YSYEKL. CDR3 loop: CASSPTLETGKYEQYF. Written as DNA, the CDR3 is TGCGCCAGCAGTCCAACCCTCGAGACAGGAAAGTACGAGCAGTACTTC.

The chain joins TRBV3-1 (or the pseudogene TRBV3-2) to TRBJ1-2; D is possibly TRBD1 (5 bases). CDR3 length equals 18 residues. From germline, CDR1 is LGHDT and CDR2 YNNKEL (reference sequence). V was pared by 2 bases and J by 6 bases, with 25 bases between. CDR3 residues: CASSQPDSLKVEGHGYTF. In nucleotides, the CDR3 is TGTGCCAGCAGCCAACCTGACAGCCTTAAAGTAGAAGGGCATGGCTACACCTTC.

This chain connects TRBV19 to TRBJ2-7; TRBD1 might be the D (6 bases). Trimming pared 8 bases from V and 0 bases from J, leaving 11 bases between. This CDR3 has 13 amino acids. Germline loops: CDR1 LNHDA, CDR2 SQIVND (reference sequence). CDR3 loop: CASSGTSSYEQYF. CDR3 bases: TGTGCCAGTTCCGGGACATCCTCCTACGAGCAGTACTTC. Variable domain in full (rest from reference TRBV19 and TRBJ2-7): DGGITQSPKYLFRKEGQNVTLSCEQNLNHDAMYWYRQDPGQGLRLIYYSQIVNDFQKGDIAEGYSVSREKKESFPLTVTSAQKNPTAFYLCASSGTSSYEQYFGPGTRLTVT.

The rearrangement links TRBV24-1 to TRBJ1-5; no firm D call. CDR1 is KGHDR, CDR2 SFDVKD, per germline. The CDR3 consists of 14 residues. Trimming took off 0 bases at V and 7 bases at J, with 9 bases between the two ends. CDR3 DNA sequence: TGTGCCACCAGTGATTTGACGACGGGGCAGCCCCAGCATTTT. It yields the protein CATSDLTTGQPQHF.

The chain is built from TRBV5-8 and TRBJ1-2, with 12 bases matching TRBD1. The trim removed 5 bases at V and 7 bases at J, leaving 9 bases unmatched. The CDR3 loop spans 15 amino acids. Germline loops: CDR1 SGHTS, CDR2 YDEGEE. The chain's CDR3 is CASSPGQGAYFGYTF. In DNA form, the CDR3 reads TGTGCCAGCAGTCCGGGACAGGGGGCATATTTTGGCTACACCTTC.

V usage is TRBV19 and J usage is TRBJ1-2; 10 bases are shared with TRBD1. V was pared by 4 bases and J by 8 bases, with 10 bases of the junction left unmatched. This CDR3 has 15 amino acids. Germline-derived CDR1 and CDR2 are LNHDA and SQIVND (reference sequence). The CDR3 nucleotides are TGTGCCAGTAGTACCACGGACAGGGGGGCTAGGGGCTACACCTTC. This encodes CASSTTDRGARGYTF.

The chain is built from TRBV3-1 (or the pseudogene TRBV3-2) and TRBJ1-3; D uncertain. The CDR3 totals 15 residues. Trimming shortened V by 2 bases and J by 0 bases, and 8 bases separated the two germline ends. In germline, CDR1 is LGHDT, CDR2 YNNKEL (reference sequence). Here the CDR3 reads CASSQIRVSGNTIYF. CDR3 DNA: TGTGCCAGCAGCCAAATTAGAGTCTCTGGAAACACCATATATTTT.

The chain couples TRBV7-9 to TRBJ1-3; TRBD1 might be the D (5 bases). Germline CDR1 is SEHNR and CDR2 is FQNEAQ (reference sequence). The CDR3 consists of 15 residues. V was cut by 3 bases and J by 6 bases, with 15 bases left in between. The CDR3 reads CASSFFLQGKNTIYF. The CDR3 region has the DNA TGTGCCAGCAGCTTCTTTCTCCAGGGAAAAAACACCATATATTTT.

The chain joins TRBV2 to TRBJ1-2, with D unresolved. The germline V and J ends were trimmed by 3 bases and 4 bases, with 6 bases remaining between them. This CDR3 comprises 12 residues. Germline loops: CDR1 SNHLY, CDR2 FYNNEI. In nucleotides, the CDR3 is TGTGCCAGCAGTGATGAGGCCTATGGCTACACCTTC. Translated, it gives CASSDEAYGYTF.

CDR3 loop: CASSEGGLAGHFEQFF. The CDR3 region has the DNA TGTGCCAGCAGTGAAGGGGGACTAGCGGGACATTTTGAGCAGTTCTTC. The J gene is TRBJ2-1, the V gene TRBV6-1; 13 nucleotides align to TRBD2. Germline values: CDR1 MNHNS, CDR2 SASEGT. CDR3 size: 16 residues. V dropped 1 base and J dropped 9; count of bases not matched to a gene: 6.

The V call is TRBV27, the J call TRBJ1-5; D may be TRBD1 (6 bases). V was trimmed by 4 bases and J by 1 base, leaving 11 bases between them. CDR3 size: 15 residues. Germline V gene data show CDR1 as MNHEY and CDR2 as SMNVEV (reference sequence). CDR3 sequence (DNA): TGTGCCAGCAGTTCCAGGGGATGGAGCAATCAGCCCCAGCATTTT. Protein sequence: CASSSRGWSNQPQHF.

Turning to this clone: At the DNA level, this CDR3 is encoded by other sequences in the same sample as well. For the CDR3, the DNA is TGTGCCAGCAGAAGGGGGACTAACTATGGCTACACCTTC. Translating it yields CASRRGTNYGYTF. This chain uses TRBV27 with TRBJ1-2; D may be TRBD1 (6 bases). CDR3 length: 13 amino acids. The V end lost 6 bases, the J end lost 0 bases, and 8 bases lay between the germline ends. Germline CDR1 is MNHEY and CDR2 is SMNVEV (reference sequence).

The chain employs TRBV4-1 and TRBJ1-1; tentatively, D is TRBD1 (6 bases). Germline CDR1 reads MGHRA; CDR2 reads YSYEKL. Trimming cost V 0 bases and J 1 base, with 12 bases left between them. CDR3 length equals 16 residues. The CDR3 DNA reads TGCGCCAGCAGCCAAGACACTTCCAGGGGGAACACTGAAGCTTTCTTT. Residues: CASSQDTSRGNTEAFF.

This clone was counted a single time. This chain links TRBV5-1 with TRBJ2-3; D remains ambiguous. V gave up 0 bases and J gave up 0 bases, with 11 bases separating them. CDR1 SGHRS and CDR2 YFSETQ come from the germline V gene. This CDR3 spans 16 amino acids. CDR3 in DNA: TGCGCCAGCAGCTTGGCCGGTGCGACTAGCACAGATACGCAGTATTTT. This gives the protein CASSLAGATSTDTQYF.

The chain has TRBV6-5 and TRBJ1-1, with D unresolved. CDR3 length equals 15 residues. In germline, CDR1 is MNHEY, CDR2 SVGAGI. V shed 0 bases and J shed 1 base, with 9 bases lying between them. CDR3 sequence reads: CASSYSRSANTEAFF. CDR3 DNA: TGTGCCAGCAGTTACTCGAGAAGCGCGAACACTGAAGCTTTCTTT.

The chain is built from TRBV6-5 and TRBJ1-1; 8 positions match TRBD1. CDR1 is MNHEY and CDR2 is SVGAGI in the germline V gene. V shed 8 bases, J shed 1 base, and the junction held 6 bases outside the gene matches. The CDR3 sequence is 14 residues long. The CDR3 spells CASGQGQRNTEAFF. CDR3 nucleotides: TGTGCCAGCGGACAGGGACAGCGGAACACTGAAGCTTTCTTT.

This rearrangement joins TRBV4-1 to TRBJ2-1; D remains ambiguous. Germline V gives CDR1 MGHRA, CDR2 YSYEKL. The CDR3 consists of 12 residues. V was cut by 1 base and J by 7 bases, with 5 bases left in between. CDR3 nucleotides: TGCGCCAGCAGCCAAGGAGGTAATGAGCAGTTCTTC. It translates to CASSQGGNEQFF.

The CDR3 region has the DNA TGTGCCACCAGACCGGAGGACAGGGTATTGAACACTGAAGCTTTCTTT. The encoded protein is CATRPEDRVLNTEAFF. The V call is TRBV15, the J call TRBJ1-1; 8 bases map to TRBD1. The CDR3 length is 16 residues. Per the germline V gene, CDR1 is LNHNV and CDR2 is YYDKDF (reference sequence). Trimming cost V 6 bases and J 0 bases; bases outside gene matches: 9.

This chain joins TRBV3-1 (or the pseudogene TRBV3-2) and TRBJ2-4, with D unresolved. The CDR3 loop spans 15 amino acids. The V gene lost 9 bases and the J gene lost 0 bases, with 15 bases spanning the gap. Per germline, CDR1 LGHDT and CDR2 YNNKEL (reference sequence). CDR3 sequence reads: CARVRVCPAKNIQYF. In DNA form, the CDR3 reads TGTGCCAGAGTGAGAGTGTGCCCAGCCAAAAACATTCAGTACTTC.

A remark on this clone: A junction boundary mismatches the germline segment, possibly from a read error. The chain couples TRBV5-6 to TRBJ1-1; TRBD1 matches 7 bases. Germline V gives CDR1 SGHDT, CDR2 YYEEEE. CDR3 length: 15 residues. The CDR3 DNA reads as TGTGCCAGCAGCTTGGCCCCGACAGGGAACCCTGAAGCTTTCTTT. Amino acid sequence: CASSLAPTGNPEAFF. Together with reference TRBV5-6 and TRBJ1-1, the CDR3 gives the full variable domain: DAGVTQSPTHLIKTRGQQVTLRCSPKSGHDTVSWYQQALGQGPQFIFQYYEEEERQRGNFPDRFSGHQFPNYSSELNVNALLLGDSALYLCASSLAPTGNPEAFFGQGTRLTVV.

The rearrangement uses TRBV28 and TRBJ2-7, with 8 bases matching TRBD1. Trimming at V came to 5 bases and at J to 2 bases, leaving 8 bases not matched to a gene. The CDR3 loop spans 15 amino acids. The V gene's germline CDR1 is MDHEN and CDR2 SYDVKM. CDR3 bases: TGTGCCAGCAGTCACAACGACAGGGGTACCTACGAGCAGTACTTC. Translation: CASSHNDRGTYEQYF.